This T cell receptor (beta chain) was retrieved from a study of blood T cell repertoires in COVID-19. The J segment lost 2 bases and the V segment lost 3 bases, leaving 1 base of the junction unmatched. The CDR3 is 13 residues long. In germline, CDR1 is MNHEY, CDR2 SMNVEV (reference sequence). As processed by the authors: Reference gene primers were amplified, and this amplification served to estimate nucleated cell counts. TCRdb keeps only in-frame clones here, not all; method: immunoSEQ multiplex PCR. V, J and clone size derive from that table, while D and trimming were established from the DNA sequence. The sample holds 300,000 or so clones, roughly 90% seen once.

The J gene is TRBJ2-7, the V gene TRBV27, with 7 positions matching TRBD2. Specimen: peripheral blood. The receptor was derived from a woman in her thirties with COVID-19, enrolled during active disease. Here the CDR3 reads CASSLGLTYEQYF. The DNA for the CDR3 is TGTGCCAGCAGTTTGGGACTAACCTACGAGCAGTACTTC.